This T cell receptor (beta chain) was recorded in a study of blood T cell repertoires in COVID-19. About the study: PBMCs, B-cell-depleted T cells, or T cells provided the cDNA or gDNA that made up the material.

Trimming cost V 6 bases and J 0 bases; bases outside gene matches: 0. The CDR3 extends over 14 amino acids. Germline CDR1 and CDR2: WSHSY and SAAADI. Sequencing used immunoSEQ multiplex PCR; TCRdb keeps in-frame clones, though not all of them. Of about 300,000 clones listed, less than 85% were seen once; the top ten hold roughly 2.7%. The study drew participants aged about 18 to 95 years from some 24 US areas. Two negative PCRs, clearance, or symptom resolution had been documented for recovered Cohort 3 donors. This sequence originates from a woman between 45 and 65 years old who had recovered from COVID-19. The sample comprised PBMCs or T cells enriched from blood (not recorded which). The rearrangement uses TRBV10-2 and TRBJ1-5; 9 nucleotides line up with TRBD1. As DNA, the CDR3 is TGCGCCAGCAGGGACAGGGGTAGCAATCAGCCCCAGCATTTT. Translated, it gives CASRDRGSNQPQHF.